This passage covers 6 T cell receptor beta chains from one sample sequenced in a study of cytomegalovirus exposure and HLA in healthy donors (dated 2017 in TCRdb). Library prep was done by the immunoSEQ multiplex PCR assay. TCRdb retrieved this table from immuneACCESS and kept in-frame rearrangements only. Not all clones are present; in checked studies, unresolved V genes account for under half, and no reason is known for the remainder. The sample contains 85,000 to 90,000 clones, around 96% of them found a single time. The ten largest clones take up 0.78% of the sample. The sequencing input was PBMCs. The receptors here all came from a man between 18 and 35 years old in good health and CMV-seronegative.

The chain joins TRBV30 to TRBJ2-1; 7 nucleotides line up with TRBD2. Germline CDR1 is GTSNPN and CDR2 is SVGIG (reference sequence). The length of the CDR3 is 13 residues. Germline trimming cut 5 bases from V and 4 bases from J; bases unmatched to any gene: 5. As DNA, the CDR3 is TGTGCCTGGGCTAGCGGAGAATACAATGAGCAGTTCTTC. This sequence encodes CAWASGEYNEQFF.

CDR3 nucleotides: TGTGCCAGCATGAGGACAGGGTCGATTAATGAAAAACTGTTTTTT. Encoded protein: CASMRTGSINEKLFF. V is TRBV5-6 and J is TRBJ1-4, with TRBD1 matching 8 bases. Germline V lookup: CDR1 SGHDT, CDR2 YYEEEE. V lost 6 bases and J lost 4; bases outside the gene matches: 8. CDR3 size: 15 residues.

This chain joins TRBV5-1 and TRBJ2-7, with 10 positions matching TRBD1. Trimming took 5 bases from V and 4 from J; bases not matched to a gene: 9. CDR3 length equals 15 residues. Germline V gives CDR1 SGHRS, CDR2 YFSETQ. For the CDR3, the DNA is TGCGCCAGCAGATTGTCCGGGACAGGGGTTTACGAGCAGTACTTC. As protein: CASRLSGTGVYEQYF.

This clone showed up just once. The V gene is TRBV28, the J gene TRBJ1-5, with 8 bases aligning to TRBD1. CDR1 and CDR2 (germline): MDHEN, SYDVKM. Trimming at V came to 8 bases and at J to 5 bases, leaving 8 bases not matched to a gene. The CDR3 length is 14 residues. For the CDR3, the DNA is TGTGCCAGCGGGTACAGGGGGACCTATCAGCCCCAGCATTTT. It yields the protein CASGYRGTYQPQHF.

The chain is built from TRBV5-5 and TRBJ2-1, with 8 bases identical to TRBD2. The CDR3 runs 15 residues. Germline V lookup: CDR1 SGHKS, CDR2 YYEKEE (reference sequence). Losses at the gene ends were 4 bases for V and 12 bases for J; bases not matched to a gene: 15. CDR3 residues: CASSPGLVKSFAQFF. In DNA, the CDR3 is TGTGCCAGCAGCCCGGGACTAGTCAAGAGCTTTGCGCAGTTCTTC.

CDR3 amino acids: CASRGTGGLRNTEAFF. CDR3 DNA sequence: TGTGCCAGTAGGGGGACAGGGGGCTTGAGGAACACTGAAGCTTTCTTT. V is TRBV19 and J is TRBJ1-1, with 12 bases matching TRBD1. The CDR3 covers 16 residues. The trim removed 6 bases at V and 1 base at J, leaving 6 bases unmatched. In germline, CDR1 is LNHDA, CDR2 SQIVND (reference sequence).